This entry lists 29 T cell receptor beta chains sequenced from one sample in a study of early T cells in non-severe SARS-CoV-2 infection. TCRdb used MiXCR to reprocess the 5' RACE reads, holding one entry per CDR3 protein. The table lists about 30,000 distinct CDR3 sequences, under 5% of them singletons. The sequenced sample consisted of whole blood. Receptors originate from an adult who was a healthcare worker with PCR-confirmed SARS-CoV-2 infection or an uninfected control (not recorded which).

This clonotype was seen a few times. The CDR3 bases are TGCGCCAGCAGCCAAGACAGGGTAAGGTTCAAGCAGTACTTC. Its protein is CASSQDRVRFKQYF. V gene TRBV5-1 combines with J gene TRBJ2-7; 7 nucleotides match TRBD1. V lost 4 bases and J lost 8; bases outside the gene matches: 12. The CDR3 spans 14 residues. The germline gives CDR1 SGHRS, CDR2 YFSETQ.

The chain carries TRBV7-9 and TRBJ2-1; D uncertain. The CDR3 spans 16 residues. The germline gives CDR1 SEHNR, CDR2 FQNEAQ (reference sequence). V lost 7 bases to trimming and J lost 5 bases, with 21 bases between them. The CDR3 sequence is CASTLRVGVRDNEQFF. The CDR3 region has the DNA TGTGCCAGCACCCTTAGGGTCGGAGTACGTGACAATGAGCAGTTCTTC.

This clonotype has a count of ten or more. This rearrangement joins TRBV4-1 to TRBJ2-7, with TRBD1 matching over 8 bases. The V gene's germline CDR1 is MGHRA and CDR2 YSYEKL. The CDR3 extends over 15 amino acids. J lost 2 bases, V lost 2 bases, and 5 bases had no gene match. The CDR3 reads CASSQPGQAAYEQYF. The CDR3 region has the DNA TGCGCCAGCAGCCAACCGGGACAGGCCGCCTACGAGCAGTACTTC.

This clonotype was counted between two and nine times. The chain links TRBV29-1 to TRBJ1-1, with TRBD1 matching over 11 bases. The CDR3 spans 12 residues. The ends lost 7 bases at V and 5 bases at J; junction bases unmatched: 3. Germline V gene lookup returns CDR1 SQVTM and CDR2 ANQGSEA. This CDR3 is CSEGQGATEAFF. DNA for the CDR3: TGCAGCGAAGGACAGGGGGCTACTGAAGCTTTCTTT.

At least ten counts were recorded for this clonotype. The gene calls are TRBV2 and TRBJ1-2; TRBD1 agrees at 8 bases. The V gene's germline CDR1 is SNHLY and CDR2 FYNNEI. V lost 10 bases and J lost 0; bases outside the gene matches: 10. CDR3 length: 15 amino acids. The CDR3 sequence is CATWTGKTTNYGYTF. The CDR3 DNA is TGTGCCACATGGACAGGGAAGACGACTAACTATGGCTACACCTTC.

At least ten counts were recorded for this clonotype. This chain connects TRBV27 to TRBJ2-7; 8 nucleotides line up with TRBD1. The CDR3 totals 18 residues. With 4 bases clipped from V and 7 bases from J, the junction kept 21 bases outside the gene matches. Germline-derived CDR1 and CDR2 are MNHEY and SMNVEV (reference sequence). The CDR3 sequence: CASSSYPRDDRGRWEQYF. Here the CDR3 DNA reads TGTGCCAGCAGTTCCTACCCGCGCGACGACAGGGGTAGGTGGGAGCAGTACTTC.

Ten or more counts support this clonotype. The rearrangement links TRBV30 to TRBJ1-6; 9 bases line up with TRBD1. Looked up from germline, CDR1 is GTSNPN and CDR2 is SVGIG (reference sequence). The CDR3 is 15 residues long. With 1 base clipped from V and 9 bases from J, the junction kept 7 bases outside the gene matches. The CDR3: CAWSADRGALSPLHF. The CDR3 DNA reads as TGTGCCTGGAGTGCGGACAGGGGAGCCCTTTCACCCCTCCACTTT.

This clonotype showed up many times. The chain couples TRBV30 to TRBJ1-5, with TRBD1 identical over 7 bases. CDR3 length: 14 residues. The J segment lost 0 bases and the V segment lost 5 bases, leaving 4 bases of the junction unmatched. Germline V CDR1 and CDR2: GTSNPN, SVGIG (reference sequence). The chain's CDR3 is CAWGTVNSNQPQHF. CDR3 nucleotides: TGTGCCTGGGGGACAGTAAATAGCAATCAGCCCCAGCATTTT.

This clonotype was counted at least ten times. The CDR3 sequence is CASSHSNNEQFF. CDR3 in DNA: TGTGCCAGTAGCCACTCGAACAATGAGCAGTTCTTC. This chain connects TRBV19 to TRBJ2-1; D remains unclear. Germline CDR1 is LNHDA and CDR2 is SQIVND (reference sequence). With 6 bases removed from V and 5 bases from J, the gap between germline ends came to 8 bases. The CDR3 spans 12 residues.

This clonotype was seen many times. V and J are TRBV30 and TRBJ2-7; TRBD1 aligns across 9 bases. After removal of 8 bases from V and 4 bases from J, the junction contained 3 bases not matched to a gene. CDR1 is GTSNPN and CDR2 is SVGIG in the germline V gene (reference sequence). The CDR3 covers 11 residues. CDR3 residues: CAGTGRYEQYF. CDR3 nucleotides: TGTGCCGGGACAGGGCGATACGAGCAGTACTTC.

This clonotype was observed many times. The chain is built from TRBV5-1 and TRBJ1-1; no clear D. The CDR3 has 13 residues. Germline CDR1 is SGHRS and CDR2 is YFSETQ. V dropped 5 bases and J dropped 0 bases, with 8 bases sitting between them. In DNA, the CDR3 is TGCGCCAGCAGTAAACAGATGAACACTGAAGCTTTCTTT. Residues: CASSKQMNTEAFF.

This clonotype was observed many times. The chain uses TRBV11-2 and TRBJ2-5; TRBD2 agrees at 13 bases. CDR1 and CDR2 (germline): SGHAT, FQNNGV. J gave up 4 bases and V 1 base, and 0 bases lay outside the gene matches. CDR3 length: 15 amino acids. This chain's CDR3 is CASSLGLAGGETQYF. CDR3 bases: TGTGCCAGCAGCTTAGGACTAGCGGGGGGAGAGACCCAGTACTTC.

This clonotype was found many times. The CDR3 protein is CASSPRGHEQYF. The DNA of the CDR3 is TGTGCCAGCAGCCCCAGAGGGCACGAGCAGTACTTC. This chain joins TRBV7-9 and TRBJ2-7, with D tentatively TRBD2 (5 bases). Germline CDR1 and CDR2: SEHNR and FQNEAQ (reference sequence). V was trimmed by 5 bases and J by 5 bases, leaving 10 bases between them. CDR3 length equals 12 residues.

In this sample, this clonotype turned up a few times. The V call is TRBV19, the J call TRBJ2-7; the D gene is possibly TRBD1 (5 bases). This CDR3 has 14 amino acids. V lost 5 bases and J 2 bases, leaving 13 bases between the germline ends. Per germline, CDR1 LNHDA and CDR2 SQIVND (reference sequence). Written as DNA, the CDR3 is TGTGCCAGTAGTGCCACAGGAATAACCTACGAGCAGTACTTC. This encodes CASSATGITYEQYF.

The chain recombines TRBV5-1 with TRBJ2-7, with a tentative D call TRBD2 (5 bases). The CDR3 runs to 14 residues. From germline, CDR1 is SGHRS and CDR2 YFSETQ. Trimming removed 0 bases at V and 0 bases at J, with 7 bases between. The CDR3 spells CASSLVGSSYEQYF. CDR3 DNA sequence: TGCGCCAGCAGCTTGGTAGGGAGCTCCTACGAGCAGTACTTC.

In this sample, this clonotype turned up many times. The chain employs TRBV6-6 and TRBJ1-2; TRBD1 matches at 7 bases. The CDR3 is 13 amino acids. Trimming took 7 bases from V and 5 from J; bases not matched to a gene: 7. The V gene's germline CDR1 is MNHNY and CDR2 SVGAGI (reference sequence). DNA of the CDR3: TGTGCCAGCACCCTATCAGGGGGATATGGCTACACCTTC. Its protein is CASTLSGGYGYTF.

This clonotype was seen repeatedly, ten times or more. The genes are TRBV12-2 and TRBJ1-2; the table's D gene call, TRBD1, was not cross checked with the DNA. TRBV12-2 is marked as a pseudogene. The CDR3 length is 21 residues. The CDR3 bases are TGTGCAAGTCGTCCAACCCCCCTCCTCCTCGGACAGGGAGGGGTCAACTATGGCTACACCTTC. Amino acid sequence: CASRPTPLLLGQGGVNYGYTF.

This clonotype rates as medium-sized (0.01 to 0.1%). The chain couples TRBV12-3 or TRBV12-4 to TRBJ2-3; D is unclear. The ends were cut back, 2 bases at V and 5 bases at J, with 14 bases in the middle. The CDR3 loop spans 15 amino acids. CDR3 nucleotide sequence: TGTGCCAGCAGTTTAAGATCCACCCACGGAGATACGCAGTATTTT. Encoded protein: CASSLRSTHGDTQYF.

This clonotype was counted at least ten times. The chain has TRBV19 and TRBJ1-5, with no clear D. The CDR3 contains 15 residues. Germline loops: CDR1 LNHDA, CDR2 SQIVND (reference sequence). Trimming shortened V by 5 bases and J by 1 base, and 12 bases separated the two germline ends. In nucleotides, the CDR3 is TGTGCCAGTAGTGCTTACCAAGGGAGCAATCAGCCCCAGCATTTT. It translates to CASSAYQGSNQPQHF.

This clonotype occurred many times. J is TRBJ1-3 and V is TRBV5-1; D call uncertain. V lost 0 bases to trimming and J lost 2 bases, with 6 bases between them. Germline values: CDR1 SGHRS, CDR2 YFSETQ. The CDR3 totals 14 residues. CDR3 loop: CASSLGGTGNTIYF. The CDR3, as DNA: TGCGCCAGCAGCTTGGGAGGGACTGGAAACACCATATATTTT. The complete variable domain, with remaining parts taken from reference TRBV5-1 and TRBJ1-3, reads KAGVTQTPRYLIKTRGQQVTLSCSPISGHRSVSWYQQTPGQGLQFLFEYFSETQRNKGNFPGRFSGRQFSNSRSEMNVSTLELGDSALYLCASSLGGTGNTIYFGEGSWLTVV.

This clonotype was counted at least ten times. The chain joins TRBV13 to TRBJ2-1; 15 nucleotides align to TRBD2. The germline gives CDR1 PRHDT, CDR2 FYEKMQ (reference sequence). Trimming at V came to 5 bases and at J to 8 bases, leaving 4 bases not matched to a gene. CDR3 size: 15 residues. The CDR3 DNA is TGTGCCAGCAGCGCTCGGACTAGCGGGAGGGATGAGCAGTTCTTC. Amino acids: CASSARTSGRDEQFF.

This sequence joins TRBV20-1 and TRBJ2-1; D is possibly TRBD2 (6 bases). Looked up from germline, CDR1 is DFQATT and CDR2 is SNEGSKA (reference sequence). There are 13 residues in the CDR3. Trimming removed 3 bases from V and 5 bases from J, with 11 bases in between. The CDR3 loop is CSARGTVDNEQFF. The CDR3 region has the DNA TGCAGTGCTAGGGGGACTGTCGACAATGAGCAGTTCTTC.

This clonotype was seen many times. The rearrangement joins TRBV3-1 to TRBJ2-1; 10 nucleotides match TRBD2. Germline values: CDR1 LGHDT, CDR2 YNNKEL (reference sequence). The V and J ends lost 4 bases and 4 bases, in that order; junction bases with no gene match: 13. This CDR3 is 18 amino acids long. The CDR3 loop reads CASSRLAGGGSSYNEQFF. The CDR3 DNA reads TGTGCCAGCAGCCGTTTAGCGGGAGGTGGTTCTTCGTACAATGAGCAGTTCTTC.

Many counts were recorded for this clonotype. The chain combines TRBV5-1 with TRBJ2-1; perhaps D is TRBD1 or TRBD2 (7 bases each). This CDR3 has 15 residues. From germline, CDR1 is SGHRS and CDR2 YFSETQ. V was shortened by 3 bases and J by 12 bases, with 22 bases between the two germline ends. CDR3 nucleotide sequence: TGCGCCAGCAGCTGGGAGGGGGCTGAGATGGGAAGGCAGTTCTTC. Residues: CASSWEGAEMGRQFF. The full variable domain, in which reference TRBV5-1 and TRBJ2-1 provide the parts outside the CDR3, is KAGVTQTPRYLIKTRGQQVTLSCSPISGHRSVSWYQQTPGQGLQFLFEYFSETQRNKGNFPGRFSGRQFSNSRSEMNVSTLELGDSALYLCASSWEGAEMGRQFFGPGTRLTVL.

As regards this clonotype: Since a much larger clone is just one base distant, this may be a read error. V gene TRBV11-3 combines with J gene TRBJ1-1, with 8 bases lining up with TRBD1. Germline CDR1 reads SGHNT; CDR2 reads YENEEA. The CDR3 spans 13 residues. For the CDR3, the DNA is TGTGTCAGCAGCCAGAATGCCGGGACAGGCGCTTTCTTT. It is translated as CVSSQNAGTGAFF.

This clonotype was observed at least ten times. This chain's CDR3 is CSALAGGGKTQYF. In DNA form, the CDR3 reads TGCAGTGCTCTTGCAGGGGGCGGCAAGACCCAGTACTTC. The chain combines TRBV20-1 with TRBJ2-5; 8 bases are shared with TRBD1. CDR1 and CDR2 from the germline V gene are DFQATT and SNEGSKA (reference sequence). This CDR3 has 13 residues. Trimming cost V 5 bases and J 6 bases; bases outside gene matches: 8.

Many counts were recorded for this clonotype. The chain employs TRBV4-1 and TRBJ2-7; TRBD1 matches 10 bases. CDR3 length equals 16 residues. V lost 0 bases to trimming and J lost 4 bases; unmatched junction nucleotides: 6. Germline V gene data show CDR1 as MGHRA and CDR2 as YSYEKL. For the CDR3, the DNA is TGCGCCAGCAGCCAAGACGGGGACAGGGGTATGTACGAGCAGTACTTC. This encodes CASSQDGDRGMYEQYF.

The chain has TRBV12-3 or TRBV12-4 and TRBJ2-3, with D possibly matching TRBD1 (5 bases). This CDR3 spans 17 amino acids. V shed 8 bases and J shed 3 bases, with 24 bases lying between them. The CDR3 region has the DNA TGTGCCAGCTGGGGCCAGGTAGCTGCACTTCCGACAGATACGCAGTATTTT. It yields the protein CASWGQVAALPTDTQYF.

This clonotype was counted ten times or more. This rearrangement joins TRBV20-1 to TRBJ1-2, with unresolved D. V was cut by 5 bases and J by 8 bases, with 18 bases left in between. This CDR3 contains 13 residues. Germline V gives CDR1 DFQATT, CDR2 SNEGSKA (reference sequence). Here the CDR3 DNA reads TGCAGTGCTGACCTCCTATCTGCGGGCGGCTACACCTTC. It yields the protein CSADLLSAGGYTF.